This T cell receptor (beta chain) was identified during a study of cytomegalovirus exposure and HLA in healthy donors. Of note for this clone: Its antigen is still unknown.

With V trimmed by 11 bases and J by 5 bases, 7 bases remained unmatched. Germline assignment: CDR1 MNHNS and CDR2 SASEGT. There are 12 residues in the CDR3. Study-level results: A missense DCLRE1C variant was associated with V- and J-gene trimming of TCR beta chains in a later analysis, and an independent cohort replicated the association. Likely technical artifact: a cluster of highly shared sequence variants. Specificity for CMV antigens was confirmed in vitro for a few of the CMV-associated chains.

This PCR relied on a set of 60 Vbeta primers and 13 Jbeta primers. The protocol was immunoSEQ multiplex PCR, while the TCRdb copy is restricted to in-frame clones and leaves out a portion. The sample has almost 200,000 clones, roughly 77% seen once. The TCR sequence derives from a male donor in good health and CMV-seropositive. Sequenced: PBMCs. The V and J genes are TRBV6-1 and TRBJ2-3; the match to TRBD2 covers 7 bases. CDR3 amino acids: CASGGEVDTQYF. The DNA of the CDR3 is TGTGCCTCGGGGGGAGAAGTAGATACGCAGTATTTT.